This record covers a single T cell receptor beta chain. The antigen remains undetermined. This sample stems from a study of identical twins. General study results and limits: Modelling underestimated the level of out-of-frame TCR alpha sharing observed in monozygotic twins. The abundant beta clonotypes from cord blood had fewer insertions, and memory repertoires had none of this.

cDNA carried unique molecular identifiers, and a universal primer site was added by template switching. TCRdb ran MiXCR on the 5' RACE reads and lists one entry per CDR3 protein. The data contain about 240,000 distinct CDR3 sequences, over 9.5% of them singletons. The germline CDR1 and CDR2 sequences are DFQATT and SNEGSKA (reference sequence). The CDR3 extends over 13 amino acids. The receptor was isolated from a man aged 45-65 years in good health. The specimen sequenced was memory T cells sorted from blood. V is TRBV20-1 and J is TRBJ1-5, with D possibly matching TRBD1 (6 bases). DNA for the CDR3: TGCAGCGTAGACCGGGACACCAATCAGCCCCAGCATTTT. Its translation: CSVDRDTNQPQHF.